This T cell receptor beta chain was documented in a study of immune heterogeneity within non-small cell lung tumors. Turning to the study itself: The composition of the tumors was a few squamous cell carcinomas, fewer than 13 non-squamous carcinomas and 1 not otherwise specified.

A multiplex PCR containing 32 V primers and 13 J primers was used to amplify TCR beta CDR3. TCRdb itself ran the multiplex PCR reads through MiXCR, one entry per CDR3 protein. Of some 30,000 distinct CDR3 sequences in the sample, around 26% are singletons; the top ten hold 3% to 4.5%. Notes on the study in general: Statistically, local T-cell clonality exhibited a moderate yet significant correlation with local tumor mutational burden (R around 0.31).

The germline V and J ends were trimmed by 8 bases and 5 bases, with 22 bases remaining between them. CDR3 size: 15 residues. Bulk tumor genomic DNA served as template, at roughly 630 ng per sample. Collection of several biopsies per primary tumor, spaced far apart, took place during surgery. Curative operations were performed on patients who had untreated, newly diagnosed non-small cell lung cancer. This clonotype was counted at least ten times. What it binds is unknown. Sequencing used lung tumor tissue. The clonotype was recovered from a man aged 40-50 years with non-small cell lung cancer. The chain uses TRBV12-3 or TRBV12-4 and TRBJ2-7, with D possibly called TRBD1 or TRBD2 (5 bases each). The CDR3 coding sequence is TGTGCCAGCGCCCACGGGACGACCAGACCCCACGAGCAGTACTTC. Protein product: CASAHGTTRPHEQYF.